This T cell receptor beta chain was captured in a study of T cell responses to AZD1222 COVID-19 vaccine. The protocol was immunoSEQ multiplex PCR, while the TCRdb copy is restricted to in-frame clones and leaves out a portion. The sample contains nearly 110,000 clones, 80% to 90% of which appear only once. The CDR3 is 15 residues long. CDR1 is MDHEN, CDR2 SYDVKM, per germline. V trimming: 5 bases; J trimming: 5 bases; junction bases outside the gene matches: 7. Sequenced material: peripheral blood, taken on day 0 of AZD1222 vaccination. This clonotype was obtained from an adult in good health. The rearrangement uses TRBV28 and TRBJ2-7; TRBD1 matches at 12 bases. CDR3 coding DNA: TGTGCCAGCAGTCCCGGGACAGGGGGCTTCAACGAGCAGTACTTC. As protein: CASSPGTGGFNEQYF.